This TCR beta chain is from a study of cytomegalovirus exposure and HLA in healthy donors. General observations from the study: Analysis was carried out at a later point, and it linked a missense DCLRE1C variant to TCR beta V- and J-gene trimming. The study reported that TCR beta sequences accurately predicted HLA-A and HLA-B alleles in most subjects.

This CDR3 spans 12 amino acids. Germline values: CDR1 LNHDA, CDR2 SQIVND (reference sequence). Trimming cost V 10 bases and J 8 bases, with 17 bases left between them. It was with 60 Vbeta and 13 Jbeta primers that the PCR ran. Assay: immunoSEQ multiplex PCR; the TCRdb copy retains only in-frame clones and omits some. The data contain 150,000 or so clones, around 80% of them seen just once; the ten biggest clones take up about 6.3%. This clone was found a few times. What it binds is unknown. This sequence was found in a male donor in good health and CMV-seropositive. V usage is TRBV19 and J usage is TRBJ1-2; D gene ambiguous. The specimen sequenced was PBMCs. CDR3 in DNA: TGTGCCACCCGGCGGGTTTTAAGCGGCTACACCTTC. Translating it yields CATRRVLSGYTF.